This paragraph covers one T cell receptor beta chain sequence. Systemic immunosuppression or a history of autoimmune disease excluded patients. Losses at the gene ends were 4 bases for V and 2 bases for J; bases not matched to a gene: 6. Germline loops: CDR1 SGHDT, CDR2 YYEEEE. The CDR3 covers 15 residues. This sample was included in a study of OX40 agonist ivuxolimab in advanced cancers. Turning to the study itself: A partial response was reached by three patients: one with hepatocellular carcinoma and two with cutaneous melanoma.

Measured with immunoSEQ multiplex PCR; TCRdb has only the in-frame clones, and not every one. The sample consists of about 83,000 clones, around 80% of them appearing once. The sequences come from CD4+ or CD8+ T cells sorted from blood, collected in a trial of the OX40 agonist ivuxolimab. The TCR originated in an adult with an advanced solid tumor such as melanoma, head and neck, liver or kidney cancer. The chain links TRBV5-6 to TRBJ1-2; 9 nucleotides agree with TRBD1. The CDR3 spells CASSDRQGVNYGYTF. The DNA for the CDR3 is TGTGCCAGCAGCGACCGACAGGGGGTGAACTATGGCTACACCTTC.